The next 20 T cell receptor beta chains were all read from a single sample in a study of blood T cell repertoires in COVID-19. The repertoire was sequenced with immunoSEQ multiplex PCR; TCRdb's copy has only in-frame clones and lacks some. Here the sample spans about half a million clones, about 91% being singletons. Sequenced sample: peripheral blood. The source is a man younger than 35 with COVID-19, enrolled during active disease.

This chain links TRBV2 with TRBJ2-7; 14 bases match TRBD2. After removal of 9 bases from V and 3 bases from J, the junction contained 10 bases not matched to a gene. The CDR3 totals 16 residues. Germline CDR1 is SNHLY and CDR2 is FYNNEI. CDR3 sequence (DNA): TGTGCCAGTGGTCTCGGACTAGCGGGAGGCCGCTACGAGCAGTACTTC. It encodes CASGLGLAGGRYEQYF.

The V call is TRBV18, the J call TRBJ1-1, with TRBD1 as a possible D gene (5 bases). The CDR3 has 16 amino acids. Trimming removed 4 bases at V and 5 bases at J, with 20 bases between. Per the germline V gene, CDR1 is KGHSH and CDR2 is LQKENI. In DNA form, the CDR3 reads TGTGCCAGCTCACAGCGGGACGGATCCTATGGGACTGAAGCTTTCTTT. Protein: CASSQRDGSYGTEAFF.

The chain uses TRBV7-3 and TRBJ2-7; TRBD1 agrees at 10 bases. V gave up 9 bases and J gave up 3 bases; unmatched junction bases: 8. The CDR3 spans 14 residues. Germline-derived CDR1 and CDR2 are SGHTA and FQGTGA. CDR3 DNA sequence: TGTGCCAGAGGTGACAGGGGGCGCTTCTACGAGCAGTACTTC. It codes for CARGDRGRFYEQYF.

The chain couples TRBV29-1 to TRBJ1-1; D is ambiguous. The CDR3 covers 13 residues. Germline CDR1 is SQVTM and CDR2 is ANQGSEA. Trimming pared 6 bases from V and 0 bases from J, leaving 11 bases between. This CDR3 reads CSVKRVLNTEAFF. The CDR3 region has the DNA TGCAGCGTCAAACGGGTCTTGAACACTGAAGCTTTCTTT.

A single count supports this clone. The V and J genes are TRBV2 and TRBJ1-4; TRBD1 is a possible D gene (6 bases). The CDR3 contains 14 residues. Trimming stripped 7 bases from V and 6 bases from J, with 15 bases between. CDR1 and CDR2 from the germline V gene are SNHLY and FYNNEI. CDR3: CASKTGTSDEKLFF. The CDR3 region has the DNA TGTGCCAGCAAGACCGGGACAAGCGATGAAAAACTGTTTTTT.

This clone has just a few counts. The V call is TRBV2, the J call TRBJ1-3, with D possibly matching TRBD1 (5 bases). The germline V gene has CDR1 SNHLY and CDR2 FYNNEI. Trimming took 8 bases from V and 4 from J, leaving 12 bases between them. CDR3 length: 13 amino acids. CDR3: CASGGRAGNTIYF. The CDR3 DNA reads TGTGCCAGCGGCGGCAGGGCCGGAAACACCATATATTTT.

The CDR3 coding sequence is TGTGCCAGCAGCCAAGCCCCAGGGGGCGTCTATGGCTACACCTTC. It specifies CASSQAPGGVYGYTF. The V and J genes are TRBV3-1 (or the pseudogene TRBV3-2) and TRBJ1-2; TRBD1 matches at 8 bases. Germline V gene sequence: CDR1 LGHDT, CDR2 YNNKEL (reference sequence). The CDR3 consists of 15 residues. The junction had 5 bases not matched to a gene; V was cut back by 1 base and J by 4 bases.

The CDR3 is CATSASGGIHTF. The CDR3 nucleotides read TGTGCCACCAGTGCCTCGGGGGGGATCCACACCTTC. The chain carries TRBV24-1 and TRBJ1-2; maybe TRBD1 (5 bases). Trimming stripped 5 bases from V and 12 bases from J, with 15 bases between. Germline loops: CDR1 KGHDR, CDR2 SFDVKD. The CDR3 is 12 amino acids.

Regarding this clone: Different DNA sequences within this sample yield the same CDR3. The chain links TRBV7-9 to TRBJ1-6, with D possibly matching TRBD1 (6 bases). The CDR3 is 16 amino acids. V lost 1 base, J lost 3 bases, and 10 bases lay in between. Germline V CDR1 and CDR2: SEHNR, FQNEAQ (reference sequence). The CDR3 bases are TGTGCCAGCAGCTTAGGGCAGGGGTTCTATAATTCACCCCTCCACTTT. Translated, it gives CASSLGQGFYNSPLHF.

CDR3 DNA: TGTGCCAGCAGTCTGACAGGGCTAAACTCTGGGGCCAACGTCCTGACTTTC. Translated, it gives CASSLTGLNSGANVLTF. V and J are TRBV27 and TRBJ2-6, with 7 bases fitting TRBD1. This CDR3 is 17 amino acids long. Germline V gene lookup returns CDR1 MNHEY and CDR2 SMNVEV (reference sequence). The ends lost 5 bases at V and 0 bases at J; junction bases unmatched: 7.

The chain links TRBV19 to TRBJ1-1; 10 bases agree with TRBD1. Germline V gene data show CDR1 as LNHDA and CDR2 as SQIVND (reference sequence). The CDR3 spans 15 residues. The V and J ends lost 6 bases and 4 bases, in that order; junction bases with no gene match: 8. The CDR3 DNA follows: TGTGCCAGTAGGCCAGACAGGGGGCGAAGCACTGAAGCTTTCTTT. It encodes CASRPDRGRSTEAFF. The full variable domain, completed using reference TRBV19 and TRBJ1-1, is DGGITQSPKYLFRKEGQNVTLSCEQNLNHDAMYWYRQDPGQGLRLIYYSQIVNDFQKGDIAEGYSVSREKKESFPLTVTSAQKNPTAFYLCASRPDRGRSTEAFFGQGTRLTVV.

The rearrangement uses TRBV4-1 and TRBJ2-4; TRBD2 is a possible D gene (6 bases). The germline CDR1 and CDR2 sequences are MGHRA and YSYEKL. The CDR3 runs to 15 residues. V was shortened by 4 bases and J by 9 bases, with 19 bases between the two germline ends. The CDR3 reads CASSRGSGEGGIQYF. The CDR3 DNA sequence: TGCGCCAGCAGCCGGGGGTCGGGAGAGGGAGGCATTCAGTACTTC.

The chain links TRBV5-1 to TRBJ2-1; weak D call: TRBD2 (8 bases). The germline V and J ends were trimmed by 4 bases and 4 bases, with 15 bases remaining between them. The CDR3 totals 15 residues. Germline V CDR1 and CDR2: SGHRS, YFSETQ. CDR3 sequence (DNA): TGCGCCAGCAGCACGGGGGGGACAGCGTACAATGAGCAGTTCTTC. Amino acids: CASSTGGTAYNEQFF. The variable domain in full, with the rest retrieved from reference TRBV5-1 and TRBJ2-1, is KAGVTQTPRYLIKTRGQQVTLSCSPISGHRSVSWYQQTPGQGLQFLFEYFSETQRNKGNFPGRFSGRQFSNSRSEMNVSTLELGDSALYLCASSTGGTAYNEQFFGPGTRLTVL.

This clone occurred once. The genes are TRBV24-1 and TRBJ2-5; TRBD2 matches 7 bases. CDR3 length: 13 residues. V trimming: 5 bases; J trimming: 5 bases; junction bases outside the gene matches: 4. Germline values: CDR1 KGHDR, CDR2 SFDVKD. In DNA form, the CDR3 reads TGTGCCACCAGTGGGACTAGAGGGGAGACCCAGTACTTC. Translated: CATSGTRGETQYF.

This chain connects TRBV3-1 (or the pseudogene TRBV3-2) to TRBJ2-7, with 10 bases identical to TRBD1. The CDR3 is made up of 17 amino acids. The germline V gene encodes CDR1 LGHDT and CDR2 YNNKEL (reference sequence). J was trimmed by 2 bases and V by 1 base; bases with no gene match: 8. CDR3: CASSQGTGGVKPYEQYF. The CDR3 nucleotides are TGTGCCAGCAGCCAAGGGACAGGGGGTGTCAAACCCTACGAGCAGTACTTC.

This chain links TRBV2 with TRBJ2-3; the D gene is possibly TRBD2 (6 bases). Germline CDR1 is SNHLY and CDR2 is FYNNEI. Trimming left V 4 bases short and J 1 base short, with 9 bases between. CDR3 length: 14 residues. CDR3 bases: TGTGCCAGCAGTGTTTCGGGAGGCACAGATACGCAGTATTTT. Translating gives CASSVSGGTDTQYF.

This sequence joins TRBV5-1 and TRBJ2-3; a weak D match, TRBD2 (6 bases). The CDR3 extends over 17 amino acids. Germline CDR1 and CDR2: SGHRS and YFSETQ. V was shortened by 1 base and J by 2 bases, with 17 bases between the two germline ends. Here the CDR3 reads CASSLRSSGLITDTQYF. CDR3 sequence (DNA): TGCGCCAGCAGCTTGAGGTCCAGCGGGTTGATCACAGATACGCAGTATTTT. The variable domain in full, with the rest retrieved from reference TRBV5-1 and TRBJ2-3, is KAGVTQTPRYLIKTRGQQVTLSCSPISGHRSVSWYQQTPGQGLQFLFEYFSETQRNKGNFPGRFSGRQFSNSRSEMNVSTLELGDSALYLCASSLRSSGLITDTQYFGPGTRLTVL.

This clone came up a few times. V is TRBV7-9 and J is TRBJ1-2; D might be TRBD1 (5 bases). Germline CDR1 is SEHNR and CDR2 is FQNEAQ (reference sequence). This CDR3 spans 12 amino acids. The V gene lost 3 bases and the J gene lost 8 bases, with 10 bases spanning the gap. The chain's CDR3 is CASSFRAGGYTF. The CDR3 DNA sequence: TGTGCCAGCAGCTTCAGGGCCGGGGGCTACACCTTC.

The chain has TRBV11-2 and TRBJ2-1, with D hard to call. V lost 7 bases and J lost 4, with 14 bases in between. The CDR3 covers 14 residues. Germline values: CDR1 SGHAT, CDR2 FQNNGV. CDR3 sequence (DNA): TGTGCCAGCACCCACCCGGCAGGTTACAATGAGCAGTTCTTC. It translates to CASTHPAGYNEQFF.

The CDR3 loop reads CASSPPRGKEETQYF. DNA of the CDR3: TGTGCCAGCAGCCCCCCAAGGGGGAAAGAAGAGACCCAGTACTTC. V and J are TRBV3-1 (or the pseudogene TRBV3-2) and TRBJ2-5, with a weak D call TRBD1 (6 bases). V lost 4 bases and J lost 3, with 15 bases in between. The CDR3 is 15 residues long. Germline values: CDR1 LGHDT, CDR2 YNNKEL (reference sequence).